The sequence of this T cell receptor (beta chain) was determined in a study of cytomegalovirus exposure and HLA in healthy donors. The primer mix had 60 Vbeta and 13 Jbeta primers. Libraries were prepared by immunoSEQ multiplex PCR; TCRdb keeps only in-frame clonotypes and omits some of them. This sample yields approximately 86,000 clones, of which around three quarters are seen a single time; roughly 3% belongs to the top ten. In germline, CDR1 is LNHDA, CDR2 SQIVND (reference sequence). This CDR3 region has 16 residues. V lost 1 base, J lost 4 bases, and 8 bases stayed unmatched. This rearrangement joins TRBV19 to TRBJ1-1; 8 nucleotides match TRBD1. The sequence derives from a man aged 40-50 years in good health and CMV-seronegative. Sequences were obtained from PBMCs. The DNA of the CDR3 is TGTGCCAGTAGTATAGGAGCAGGGGGCCGTGGCACTGAAGCTTTCTTT. Its protein product is CASSIGAGGRGTEAFF.